Below, one T cell receptor beta chain is given with its context. Profiling relied on immunoSEQ multiplex PCR, and the TCRdb table lists in-frame clones only, not all of them. The data contain 90,000 to 120,000 clones, 80% to 90% of them singletons. The data belong to a study of blood T cell repertoires in COVID-19. V lost 5 bases to trimming and J lost 12 bases; unmatched junction nucleotides: 10. This CDR3 comprises 13 residues. Sequencing was carried out using peripheral blood. The sequence came from a woman older than 75 with acute or convalescent COVID-19. The J gene is TRBJ2-4, the V gene TRBV12-3 or TRBV12-4; 7 bases match TRBD1. CDR3 nucleotides: TGTGCCAGCAGTCTCCAACAGGGGTTGAGTCAGTACTTC. This translates into CASSLQQGLSQYF.